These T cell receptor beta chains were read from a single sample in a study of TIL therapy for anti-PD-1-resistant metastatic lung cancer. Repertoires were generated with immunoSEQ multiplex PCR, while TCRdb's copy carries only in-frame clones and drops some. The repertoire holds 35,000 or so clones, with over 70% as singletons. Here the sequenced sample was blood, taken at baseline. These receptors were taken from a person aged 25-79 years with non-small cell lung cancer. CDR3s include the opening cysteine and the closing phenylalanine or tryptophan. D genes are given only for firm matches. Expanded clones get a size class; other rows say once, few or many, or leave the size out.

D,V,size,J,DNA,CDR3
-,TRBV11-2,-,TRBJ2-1,TGTGCCAGCAGCTTAGATGGGGCCCTCGATGAGCAGTTCTTC,CASSLDGALDEQFF
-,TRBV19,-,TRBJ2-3,TGTGCCAGTAGTATAGTTGGGGGCAGGGGGGTTAGCACAGATACGCAGTATTTT,CASSIVGGRGVSTDTQYF
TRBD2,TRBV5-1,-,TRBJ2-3,TGCGCCAGCAGCGCCGGAGCGGGAGGGCCCGATACGCAGTATTTT,CASSAGAGGPDTQYF
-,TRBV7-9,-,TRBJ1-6,TGTGCCAGCAGCTTCGAAGAGCCTAATTCACCCCTCCACTTT,CASSFEEPNSPLHF
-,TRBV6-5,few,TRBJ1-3,TGTGCCAGCAGGGATAACGGAAACACCATATATTTT,CASRDNGNTIYF
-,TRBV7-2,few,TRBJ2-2,TGTGCCAGCAGCTTCCTACTGGTGAACACCGGGGAGCTGTTTTTT,CASSFLLVNTGELFF
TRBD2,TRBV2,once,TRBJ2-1,TGTGCCAGGAGACTTGCGGGAGCCCGGGTCAATGAGCAGTTCTTC,CARRLAGARVNEQFF
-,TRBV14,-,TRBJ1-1,TGTGCCAGCAGCCCTTTAAGAACGGGCACTGAAGCTTTCTTT,CASSPLRTGTEAFF
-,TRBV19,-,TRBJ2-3,TGTGCCAGTAGTTTCCGGGTTACAGATACGCAGTATTTT,CASSFRVTDTQYF
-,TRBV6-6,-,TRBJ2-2,TGTGCCAGCACTAAGCCACAGGCGGCCACCGGGGAGCTGTTTTTT,CASTKPQAATGELFF
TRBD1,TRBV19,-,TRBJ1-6,TGTGCCAGTCGCTTGGGACAGTATAATTCACCCCTCCACTTT,CASRLGQYNSPLHF
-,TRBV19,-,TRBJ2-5,TGTGCCAGTAGTGTCCCAGGAAGGGGCCAAGAGACCCAGTACTTC,CASSVPGRGQETQYF
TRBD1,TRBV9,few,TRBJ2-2,TGTGCCAGCAGCGTAGGTGGACAGGGGGCGCGGAACACCGGGGAGCTGTTTTTT,CASSVGGQGARNTGELFF
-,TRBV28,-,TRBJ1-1,TGTGCCAGCAGTCTCGGACGTGGGACTGAAGCTTTCTTT,CASSLGRGTEAFF
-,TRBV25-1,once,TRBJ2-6,TGTGCCAGCAGTGAAGAATTCTCTGGGGCCAACGTCCTGACTTTC,CASSEEFSGANVLTF
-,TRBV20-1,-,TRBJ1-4,TGCAGTGCTAGGAGTGAAAAACTGTTTTTT,CSARSEKLFF
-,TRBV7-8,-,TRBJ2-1,TGTGCCAGCAGCTTAACGGCAAAAGATGAGCAGTTCTTC,CASSLTAKDEQFF
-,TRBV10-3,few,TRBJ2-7,TGTGCCACCGCCAGCGGGTCCTCCTACGAGCAGTACTTC,CATASGSSYEQYF
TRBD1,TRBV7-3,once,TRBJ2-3,TGTGCCAGCAGCTTCGGGACAGGGAGGACAGATACGCAGTATTTT,CASSFGTGRTDTQYF
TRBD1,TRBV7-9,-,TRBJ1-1,TGTGCCAGCAGCTCAGGGGACAGCCACATCCCTGAAGCTTTCTTT,CASSSGDSHIPEAFF
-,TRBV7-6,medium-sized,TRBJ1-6,TGTGCCAGCAGTTTAGGGGGAGCGGGTTCACCCCTCCACTTT,CASSLGGAGSPLHF
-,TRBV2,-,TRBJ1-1,TGTGCCAGCAGTGAGGTCAAATTCGAGTACACTGAAGCTTTCTTT,CASSEVKFEYTEAFF
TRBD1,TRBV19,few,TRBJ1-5,TGTGCCAGTAGTATAGGAGGGGGCCATGGCAATCAGCCCCAGCATTTT,CASSIGGGHGNQPQHF
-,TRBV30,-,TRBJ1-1,TGTGCCTGGAGTAACCATCGGACTGAAGCTCTCTTT,CAWSNHRTEALF
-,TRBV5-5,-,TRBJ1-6,TGTGCCAGCAGCTTAAGAATCCCTGGGTTTCGAAATTCACCCCTCCACTTT,CASSLRIPGFRNSPLHF
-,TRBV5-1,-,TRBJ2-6,TGCGCCAGCAGCCCCTACCCTGGAGCCAACGTCCTGACTTTC,CASSPYPGANVLTF
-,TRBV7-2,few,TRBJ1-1,TGTGCCAGCAGCGTCGGGCGTGTGAACACTGAAGATTTCTTT,CASSVGRVNTEDFF
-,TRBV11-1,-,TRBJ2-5,TGTGCCAGCAGACGACCCGACAGCTACCAAGAGACCCAGTACTTC,CASRRPDSYQETQYF
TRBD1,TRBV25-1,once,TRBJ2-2,TGTGCCAGCTCACCGGGACAGATCGACACCGGGGAGCTGTTTTTT,CASSPGQIDTGELFF
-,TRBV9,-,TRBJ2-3,TGTGCCAGCAGCGTAGCTGGTGGGGTTGGGAGCACAGATACGCAGTATTTT,CASSVAGGVGSTDTQYF
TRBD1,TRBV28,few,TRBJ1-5,TGTGCCAGCATCAGGACAGGGAACAATCAGCCCCAGCATTTT,CASIRTGNNQPQHF
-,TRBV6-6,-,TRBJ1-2,TGTGCCAGCGGTCGGAGCTATGGCTACACCTTC,CASGRSYGYTF
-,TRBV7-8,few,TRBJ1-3,TGTGCCAGCAGCCAGGGGTACTCTGGAAACACCATATATTTT,CASSQGYSGNTIYF
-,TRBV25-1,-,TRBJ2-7,TGTGCCAGCACCAACGACAGAGTCTACGAGCAGTACTTC,CASTNDRVYEQYF
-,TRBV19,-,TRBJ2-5,TGTGCCAGTAGTATCCGTCCGACTTCGGGGGAGACCCAGTACTTC,CASSIRPTSGETQYF
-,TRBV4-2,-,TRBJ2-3,TGTGCCAGCAGCCAAGACGAGTCAGATACGCAGTATTTT,CASSQDESDTQYF
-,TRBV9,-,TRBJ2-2,TGTGCCAGCAGCGTCTCGACAGGGAGGGAGGGTAGCGGGGAGCTGTTTTTT,CASSVSTGREGSGELFF
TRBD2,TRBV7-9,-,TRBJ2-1,TGTGCCAGCAGCTTAGAGGGCCTAGCGGACCCGTTCTTC,CASSLEGLADPFF
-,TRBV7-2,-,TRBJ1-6,TGTGCCAGCAGCTCGAACCTACAGTCACCCCTCCACTTT,CASSSNLQSPLHF